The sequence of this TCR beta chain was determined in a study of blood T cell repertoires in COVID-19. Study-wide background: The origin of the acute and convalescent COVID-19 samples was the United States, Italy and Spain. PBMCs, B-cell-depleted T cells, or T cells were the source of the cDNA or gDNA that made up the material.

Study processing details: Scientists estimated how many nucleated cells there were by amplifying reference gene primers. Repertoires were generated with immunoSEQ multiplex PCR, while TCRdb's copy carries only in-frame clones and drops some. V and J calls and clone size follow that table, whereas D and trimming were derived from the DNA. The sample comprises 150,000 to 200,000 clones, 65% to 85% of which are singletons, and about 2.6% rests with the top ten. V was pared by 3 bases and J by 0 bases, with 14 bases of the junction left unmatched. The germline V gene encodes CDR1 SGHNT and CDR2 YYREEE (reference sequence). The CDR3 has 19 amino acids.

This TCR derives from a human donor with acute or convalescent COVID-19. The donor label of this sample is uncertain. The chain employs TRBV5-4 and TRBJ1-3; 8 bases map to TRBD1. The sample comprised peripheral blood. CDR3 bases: TGTGCCAGCAGCTACCAAAGGACAGGGACCTTTTCCTCTGGAAACACCATATATTTT. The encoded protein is CASSYQRTGTFSSGNTIYF. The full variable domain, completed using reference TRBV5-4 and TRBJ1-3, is ETGVTQSPTHLIKTRGQQVTLRCSSQSGHNTVSWYQQALGQGPQFIFQYYREEENGRGNFPPRFSGLQFPNYSSELNVNALELDDSALYLCASSYQRTGTFSSGNTIYFGEGSWLTVV.